This T cell receptor beta chain was sequenced during a study of cytotoxic CD8 clonotypes in ibrutinib-treated CLL. Study-wide context: The group held about 11 relapsed/refractory and approximately 15 treatment-naive patients, with 17 IGHV unmutated. The study's findings and limits: Age-matched healthy donor levels were exceeded by baseline clonality, which tracked circulating CD8+ T-cell counts. Clonality was higher at ibrutinib response and returned toward baseline at progression. Sustained-remission and progressing patients had unequal sampling times.

In this sample, this clone turned up a few times. Its antigen is as yet unknown. The assay was immunoSEQ multiplex PCR, and TCRdb's table has in-frame clones only and misses some. This table has around 150,000 clones, 81% appearing once. The receptor was isolated from a human donor with chronic lymphocytic leukemia. The material was PBMCs, obtained after 12 months of ibrutinib treatment.

CDR3 in amino acids: CASSIGGTLSSYEQYF. In DNA, the CDR3 is TGTGCCAGTAGTATCGGCGGCACCTTGAGCTCCTACGAGCAGTACTTC. The gene calls are TRBV19 and TRBJ2-7; D is unclear. Germline V gene sequence: CDR1 LNHDA, CDR2 SQIVND (reference sequence). Deletions cut 3 bases from V and 0 bases from J, with 15 bases between. The CDR3 covers 16 residues.